Listed here are 26 T cell receptor beta chains from one sample, sequenced in a study of blood T cell repertoires in COVID-19. Data came from immunoSEQ multiplex PCR; TCRdb stores just in-frame clones and leaves some out. The repertoire holds more than 90,000 clones, with roughly 80% as singletons. The specimen sequenced was peripheral blood. The receptors here all came from a human donor in a cohort sampled during active COVID-19.

The V call is TRBV27, the J call TRBJ2-7; D not certain. V lost 1 base and J lost 0, with 10 bases in between. The CDR3 has 15 amino acids. Germline V gives CDR1 MNHEY, CDR2 SMNVEV (reference sequence). The CDR3 DNA reads TGTGCCAGCAGTTTATTAGCTCGAGTCTCCTACGAGCAGTACTTC. Translated: CASSLLARVSYEQYF.

Points on this clone: Other DNA sequences in this specimen translate into the identical CDR3. The genes are TRBV9 and TRBJ2-3; D remains unclear. Trimming pared 0 bases from V and 3 bases from J, leaving 5 bases between. Germline V CDR1 and CDR2: SGDLS, YYNGEE. The CDR3 has 13 residues. The CDR3 protein is CASSVGQTDTQYF. CDR3 DNA sequence: TGTGCCAGCAGCGTAGGTCAAACAGATACGCAGTATTTT. The full variable domain, with the rest looked up from reference TRBV9 and TRBJ2-3, is DSGVTQTPKHLITATGQRVTLRCSPRSGDLSVYWYQQSLDQGLQFLIQYYNGEERAKGNILERFSAQQFPDLHSELNLSSLELGDSALYFCASSVGQTDTQYFGPGTRLTVL.

This rearrangement joins TRBV5-1 to TRBJ2-4, with 10 bases fitting TRBD1. V shed 8 bases, J shed 1 base, and the junction held 9 bases outside the gene matches. The CDR3 is made up of 16 amino acids. CDR1 and CDR2 (germline): SGHRS, YFSETQ. CDR3 residues: CASLDRGRVAKNIQYF. CDR3 bases: TGCGCCAGTCTCGACAGGGGGCGCGTTGCCAAAAACATTCAGTACTTC.

This clone was seen only once. The chain links TRBV7-9 to TRBJ2-1, with 9 bases aligning to TRBD1. The CDR3 is made up of 17 amino acids. Germline CDR1 reads SEHNR; CDR2 reads FQNEAQ (reference sequence). J was trimmed by 2 bases and V by 0 bases; bases with no gene match: 5. CDR3 DNA: TGTGCCAGCAGCTTAGCGCTCCGGACAGGGGCCTACAATGAGCAGTTCTTC. This translates into CASSLALRTGAYNEQFF. The full variable domain, completed using reference TRBV7-9 and TRBJ2-1, is DTGVSQNPRHKITKRGQNVTFRCDPISEHNRLYWYRQTLGQGPEFLTYFQNEAQLEKSRLLSDRFSAERPKGSFSTLEIQRTEQGDSAMYLCASSLALRTGAYNEQFFGPGTRLTVL.

This clone was counted a single time. The gene calls are TRBV4-1 and TRBJ2-1; weak D call: TRBD2 (6 bases). The CDR3 has 17 residues. V gave up 4 bases and J gave up 6 bases, with 22 bases separating them. CDR1 is MGHRA and CDR2 is YSYEKL in the germline V gene. CDR3 region: CASSPLRGGYSSNEQFF. CDR3 in DNA: TGCGCCAGCAGCCCCCTCCGGGGAGGCTACTCTTCCAATGAGCAGTTCTTC.

The V gene is TRBV4-3, the J gene TRBJ2-7, with TRBD2 identical over 10 bases. This CDR3 comprises 18 residues. The trim removed 0 bases at V and 4 bases at J, leaving 12 bases unmatched. CDR1 LGHNA and CDR2 YSLEER come from the germline V gene. The CDR3 bases are TGCGCCAGCAGCCAAGATCCCTACCCTAGCGGGGGCCAGTACGAGCAGTACTTC. Its translation is CASSQDPYPSGGQYEQYF.

The V gene is TRBV5-5, the J gene TRBJ1-2; D is uncertain. The CDR3 spans 13 residues. V lost 4 bases and J 0 bases, leaving 7 bases between the germline ends. Germline values: CDR1 SGHKS, CDR2 YYEKEE (reference sequence). The CDR3 spells CASSDRANYGYTF. Written as DNA, the CDR3 is TGTGCCAGCAGCGACCGGGCTAACTATGGCTACACCTTC.

The chain is built from TRBV29-1 and TRBJ2-7; 13 bases match TRBD2. Trimming took 4 bases from V and 6 from J; bases not matched to a gene: 6. CDR1 is SQVTM, CDR2 ANQGSEA, per germline. The CDR3 is made up of 14 amino acids. DNA for the CDR3: TGCAGCGTTGCTCGGGGGACTAGCGGGATCGAGCAGTACTTC. Translating gives CSVARGTSGIEQYF.

The rearrangement links TRBV15 to TRBJ2-2; 14 bases match TRBD2. V dropped 8 bases and J dropped 0; count of bases not matched to a gene: 8. CDR3 size: 18 residues. Germline V gene data show CDR1 as LNHNV and CDR2 as YYDKDF (reference sequence). The CDR3 DNA follows: TGTGCCACCCGGGGAGGGACTAGCGGGAGTGCGAACACCGGGGAGCTGTTTTTT. Translated: CATRGGTSGSANTGELFF.

This sequence joins TRBV5-1 and TRBJ1-3; the match to TRBD1 covers 7 bases. Trimming cost V 4 bases and J 0 bases; bases outside gene matches: 4. Per germline, CDR1 SGHRS and CDR2 YFSETQ. The CDR3 is 15 residues long. CDR3 DNA sequence: TGCGCCAGCAGCCCAGGGGGAGTCTCTGGAAACACCATATATTTT. This sequence encodes CASSPGGVSGNTIYF. Full variable domain (outside the CDR3, taken from reference TRBV5-1 and TRBJ1-3): KAGVTQTPRYLIKTRGQQVTLSCSPISGHRSVSWYQQTPGQGLQFLFEYFSETQRNKGNFPGRFSGRQFSNSRSEMNVSTLELGDSALYLCASSPGGVSGNTIYFGEGSWLTVV.

The rearrangement joins TRBV5-1 to TRBJ2-1; 14 bases align to TRBD2. J was trimmed by 7 bases and V by 0 bases; bases with no gene match: 9. Germline V gives CDR1 SGHRS, CDR2 YFSETQ. This CDR3 contains 18 residues. CDR3 DNA: TGCGCCAGCAGCTTGGGACTAGCGGGAGGGCCAAAAGCAAATGAGCAGTTCTTC. Amino acid sequence: CASSLGLAGGPKANEQFF.

The chain uses TRBV10-2 and TRBJ2-7, with 14 bases aligning to TRBD2. V lost 7 bases to trimming and J lost 4 bases; unmatched junction nucleotides: 9. Germline V gene data show CDR1 as WSHSY and CDR2 as SAAADI. The CDR3 is 16 amino acids. This CDR3 reads CASTKGTSGSGYEQYF. The CDR3 DNA is TGCGCCAGCACCAAAGGGACTAGCGGGAGCGGGTACGAGCAGTACTTC.

This clone has more than one count but fewer than ten. The gene calls are TRBV6-6 and TRBJ1-1; D gene ambiguous. CDR3 size: 14 residues. Trimming removed 6 bases from V and 0 bases from J, with 11 bases in between. Germline CDR1 MNHNY, CDR2 SVGAGI (reference sequence). This chain's CDR3 is CASSLLEVNTEAFF. The CDR3 DNA is TGTGCCAGCAGCTTACTGGAGGTGAACACTGAAGCTTTCTTT.

V gene TRBV9 combines with J gene TRBJ2-1; 10 bases are shared with TRBD2. The CDR3 runs 15 residues. The junction had 3 bases not matched to a gene; V was cut back by 2 bases and J by 4 bases. Germline V gene sequence: CDR1 SGDLS, CDR2 YYNGEE. CDR3 in amino acids: CASSVGTSDYNEQFF. The CDR3 region has the DNA TGTGCCAGCAGCGTTGGGACTAGCGATTACAATGAGCAGTTCTTC.

V gene TRBV6-5 combines with J gene TRBJ2-7; 7 bases match TRBD1. This CDR3 spans 12 amino acids. V lost 4 bases and J lost 6; bases outside the gene matches: 3. Germline lookup yields CDR1 MNHEY and CDR2 SVGAGI. This chain's CDR3 is CASSSTGTEQYF. The CDR3 bases are TGTGCCAGCAGTTCGACAGGGACCGAGCAGTACTTC.

CDR3 sequence: CASSLALTGGEAFF. Here the CDR3 DNA reads TGTGCCAGCAGCTTAGCGCTAACAGGGGGTGAAGCTTTCTTT. The rearrangement joins TRBV7-8 to TRBJ1-1, with TRBD1 identical over 8 bases. The CDR3 is made up of 14 amino acids. The trim removed 0 bases at V and 7 bases at J, leaving 4 bases unmatched. Germline CDR1 and CDR2: SGHVS and FQNEAQ.

This clone came up once. The CDR3 is CASSAPRTGHGYTF. The CDR3 DNA is TGCGCCAGCAGCGCCCCCCGGACAGGACATGGCTACACCTTC. V gene TRBV5-1 combines with J gene TRBJ1-2, with 7 bases lining up with TRBD1. The CDR3 spans 14 residues. The germline V gene encodes CDR1 SGHRS and CDR2 YFSETQ. Trimming at V came to 4 bases and at J to 6 bases, leaving 9 bases not matched to a gene.

There are a few counts of this clone. The chain couples TRBV6-6 to TRBJ2-7; 7 bases map to TRBD2. V lost 10 bases, J lost 0 bases, and 9 bases stayed unmatched. The CDR3 has 14 amino acids. CDR1 and CDR2 (germline): MNHNY, SVGAGI (reference sequence). CDR3 residues: CATHSASGSYEQYF. The CDR3 DNA follows: TGTGCCACCCACTCGGCTAGCGGCTCCTACGAGCAGTACTTC.

The chain recombines TRBV5-1 with TRBJ2-7; 9 bases agree with TRBD2. With V trimmed by 2 bases and J by 6 bases, 6 bases remained unmatched. This CDR3 has 14 residues. The germline gives CDR1 SGHRS, CDR2 YFSETQ. The CDR3 region has the DNA TGCGCCAGCAGCTTCGCAGCGGGAGGATCCGAGCAGTACTTC. Protein product: CASSFAAGGSEQYF.

This chain links TRBV18 with TRBJ2-5; tentative D call: TRBD2 (5 bases). V was shortened by 4 bases and J by 3 bases, with 15 bases between the two germline ends. This CDR3 is built from 15 residues. CDR1 and CDR2 from the germline V gene are KGHSH and LQKENI. CDR3 amino acids: CASSLLRDTKETQYF. The CDR3 coding sequence is TGTGCCAGCTCACTTCTGAGGGATACTAAAGAGACCCAGTACTTC.

The chain joins TRBV11-2 to TRBJ2-3, with 8 bases lining up with TRBD1. The CDR3 has 14 residues. V shed 8 bases, J shed 1 base, and the junction held 5 bases outside the gene matches. Germline values: CDR1 SGHAT, CDR2 FQNNGV. For the CDR3, the DNA is TGTGCCAGCGTAGAACAGGGGGGCACAGATACGCAGTATTTT. It codes for CASVEQGGTDTQYF.

This clone was found once. The chain recombines TRBV9 with TRBJ1-3; TRBD1 agrees at 7 bases. The CDR3 contains 16 residues. J gave up 0 bases and V 0 bases, and 3 bases lay outside the gene matches. Germline CDR1 reads SGDLS; CDR2 reads YYNGEE. The CDR3 sequence is CASSVEAGGSGNTIYF. CDR3 bases: TGTGCCAGCAGCGTAGAGGCAGGGGGCTCTGGAAACACCATATATTTT.

V gene TRBV27 combines with J gene TRBJ2-7; 8 bases agree with TRBD1. The CDR3 is 17 amino acids. V was pared by 5 bases and J by 2 bases, with 14 bases of the junction left unmatched. Germline-derived CDR1 and CDR2 are MNHEY and SMNVEV (reference sequence). The CDR3 nucleotides are TGTGCCAGCAGTCCACCCCCCCGGACAGGGCAGACCTACGAGCAGTACTTC. Residues: CASSPPPRTGQTYEQYF.

J is TRBJ1-3 and V is TRBV7-2; tentatively, D is TRBD1 (6 bases). The CDR3 runs to 15 residues. Germline V gene data show CDR1 as SGHTA and CDR2 as FQGNSA. V shed 8 bases and J shed 4 bases, with 18 bases lying between them. CDR3 DNA sequence: TGTGCCAGCTCGGGACAAGCGCAAGGAGGAAACACCATATATTTT. Translating gives CASSGQAQGGNTIYF.

This clone was observed a handful of times. V and J are TRBV15 and TRBJ2-5; tentatively, D is TRBD1 (5 bases). The germline CDR1 and CDR2 sequences are LNHNV and YYDKDF (reference sequence). Trimming took 8 bases from V and 0 from J, leaving 16 bases between them. The CDR3 totals 15 residues. The CDR3, as DNA: TGTGCCACCGGAGAAAACAGGAACCACCAAGAGACCCAGTACTTC. It yields the protein CATGENRNHQETQYF.

This chain connects TRBV27 to TRBJ2-5; TRBD1 matches at 11 bases. Trimming cost V 2 bases and J 4 bases; bases outside gene matches: 0. Germline CDR1 is MNHEY and CDR2 is SMNVEV (reference sequence). CDR3 length: 14 residues. CDR3 residues: CASSLGTGGETQYF. The CDR3 DNA follows: TGTGCCAGCAGTTTAGGGACAGGGGGAGAGACCCAGTACTTC.